These 28 T cell receptor beta chains share one sample of origin, sequenced in a study of CD4 and CD8 cells across lung adenocarcinoma regions. MiXCR, run by TCRdb on the PCR reads, gives a single entry per CDR3 protein. The sample comprises 6,000 to 8,000 distinct CDR3 sequences, roughly 50% of which are singletons, and roughly a quarter rests with the top ten. Sequenced sample: CD4+ T cells from the center of a lung tumor. These receptors came from a female donor with lung adenocarcinoma. The CD4 and CD8 labels of this study may be unreliable.

This sequence joins TRBV27 and TRBJ2-5, with D unclear. V lost 11 bases to trimming and J lost 3 bases, with 22 bases between them. Per the germline V gene, CDR1 is MNHEY and CDR2 is SMNVEV (reference sequence). There are 15 residues in the CDR3. Written as DNA, the CDR3 is TGTGCCGCCGCCCACGTCGGCGGTGACGAAGAGACCCAGTACTTC. Amino acid sequence: CAAAHVGGDEETQYF.

V is TRBV6-1 and J is TRBJ2-1, with 13 bases matching TRBD2. The last part of the DNA fits TRBJ2-7 better; the J call may be wrong. The CDR3 length is 19 residues. Germline V CDR1 and CDR2: MNHNS, SASEGT. DNA of the CDR3: TGTGCCAGCAGTGACCCGGGACTAGCGGGGACTTACTCCTACAATGAGCAGTACTTC. It is translated as CASSDPGLAGTYSYNEQYF.

The CDR3 bases are TGTGCCAGCAGTGAATCGACTAGCGGGCAAGAGACCCAGTACTTC. It is translated as CASSESTSGQETQYF. V gene TRBV25-1 combines with J gene TRBJ2-5; 10 bases are a match to TRBD2. There are 15 residues in the CDR3. CDR1 and CDR2 (germline): MGHDK, SYGVNS. Trimming cost V 1 base and J 2 bases; bases outside gene matches: 1.

This clonotype is judged medium-sized. The chain combines TRBV27 with TRBJ2-5; D is perhaps TRBD1 or TRBD2 (5 bases each). Germline lookup yields CDR1 MNHEY and CDR2 SMNVEV (reference sequence). With 8 bases removed from V and 1 base from J, the gap between germline ends came to 20 bases. The CDR3 covers 16 residues. The chain's CDR3 is CASGRGSAFFQETQYF. DNA of the CDR3: TGTGCCAGCGGTAGGGGTAGCGCGTTTTTCCAAGAGACCCAGTACTTC.

This clonotype came up many times. The gene calls are TRBV6-1 and TRBJ2-2, with D possibly TRBD2 on 5 matching bases. The germline CDR1 and CDR2 sequences are MNHNS and SASEGT. The V end was cut by 0 bases, the J end by 1 base, with 6 bases between. This CDR3 contains 15 residues. The CDR3 sequence is CASSEAGVNTGELFF. The CDR3 DNA sequence: TGTGCCAGCAGTGAAGCGGGAGTGAACACCGGGGAGCTGTTTTTT.

This clonotype was counted a few times. This may be a read error, as it is one base from a much larger clone. The chain employs TRBV6-1 and TRBJ2-1; D may be TRBD1 (6 bases). This CDR3 spans 14 amino acids. V was pared by 0 bases and J by 15 bases, with 18 bases between. The germline V gene has CDR1 MNHNS and CDR2 SASEGT. CDR3 residues: CASSEAPRTVGSFF. CDR3 coding DNA: TGTGCCAGCAGTGAAGCGCCCCGGACAGTGGGATCGTTCTTC.

This clonotype was recorded a few times. V is TRBV6-1 and J is TRBJ2-1; D not certain. Germline V gene sequence: CDR1 MNHNS, CDR2 SASEGT. The ends were cut back, 5 bases at V and 3 bases at J, with 5 bases in the middle. The CDR3 consists of 12 residues. The CDR3 protein is CASSPDYNEQFF. CDR3 DNA sequence: TGTGCCAGCAGTCCTGACTACAATGAGCAGTTCTTC.

A remark on this clonotype: Mismatch with germline at one junction end may stem from a read error. The chain carries TRBV10-1 and TRBJ2-4; possible D gene TRBD1, 6 bases. The germline gives CDR1 WNHNN, CDR2 SYGVQD (reference sequence). The CDR3 totals 13 residues. The CDR3 spells CASGMTGKNIQYF. The CDR3 bases are TGCGCCAGCGGGATGACAGGCAAAAACATTCAGTATTTC.

This clonotype was observed a few times. Since the CDR3 does not end with the conserved phenylalanine or tryptophan, this likely comes from a read error. The DNA is omitted, as the CDR3 cannot be located on it reliably, and the CDR3 follows TCRdb's listing. V gene TRBV7-2 combines with J gene TRBJ2-5; the table's D call TRBD1 went unverified against the DNA. The CDR3 is 11 amino acids long, termini counted. CDR1 SGHTA and CDR2 FQGNSA come from the germline V gene. The CDR3 sequence: CASSLNFRARI.

This clonotype was found a few times. The genes are TRBV23-1 and TRBJ2-6, with 7 bases aligning to TRBD2. TRBV23-1 is labeled an ORF, and its function is uncertain. The CDR3 is 17 residues long. J was trimmed by 3 bases and V by 0 bases; bases with no gene match: 5. The CDR3 loop is CASSQSREGGGANVLTF. CDR3 nucleotides: TGCGCCAGCAGTCAATCTAGGGAGGGCGGTGGGGCCAACGTCCTGACTTTC.

The rearrangement links TRBV20-1 to TRBJ2-1; D gene uncertain. CDR1 and CDR2 (germline): DFQATT, SNEGSKA (reference sequence). The CDR3 spans 13 residues. The V end was cut by 3 bases, the J end by 8 bases, with 14 bases between. The CDR3 DNA reads as TGCAGTGCTAGCGCCCCTGATTTGTATGAGCAGTTCTTC. This gives the protein CSASAPDLYEQFF.

This clonotype was detected only a few times. The chain carries TRBV10-1 and TRBJ2-1; D might be TRBD1 or TRBD2, each matching 5 bases. CDR1 and CDR2 from the germline V gene are WNHNN and SYGVQD (reference sequence). This CDR3 has 18 residues. The V and J ends lost 4 bases and 0 bases respectively, with 19 bases between them. This chain's CDR3 is CASSGPGRSDSSYNEQFF. CDR3 sequence (DNA): TGCGCCAGCAGTGGGCCGGGACGGAGCGACTCCTCCTACAATGAGCAGTTCTTC.

The chain carries TRBV6-1 and TRBJ2-5; D is possibly TRBD1 (6 bases). The end of the DNA aligns better with TRBJ2-7, so the J call may be wrong. The CDR3 has 12 amino acids. Germline V lookup: CDR1 MNHNS, CDR2 SASEGT. The CDR3 sequence: CASRTGAYEQYF. The DNA for the CDR3 is TGTGCCAGCAGGACAGGTGCCTACGAGCAGTACTTC.

This chain links TRBV6-1 with TRBJ2-4; D assignment may be TRBD1 or TRBD2 (5 bases each). CDR3 length equals 13 residues. The germline V gene has CDR1 MNHNS and CDR2 SASEGT. The V and J ends lost 9 bases and 12 bases respectively, with 21 bases between them. CDR3 in DNA: TGTGCCAGGGGGGTGAGAGGGATAGACACTCAGTACTTC. Amino acid sequence: CARGVRGIDTQYF.

The genes are TRBV12-3 or TRBV12-4 and TRBJ2-4; D is undetermined. The CDR3 is 16 residues long. Trimming removed 2 bases from V and 9 bases from J, with 20 bases in between. The CDR3 protein is CASSLSPLPQVGIQYF. In DNA form, the CDR3 reads TGTGCCAGCAGTTTATCTCCTCTTCCCCAAGTAGGCATTCAGTACTTC.

The CDR3 loop reads CASSLDSLRQDGYTF. The DNA of the CDR3 is TGTGCCAGCAGCTTAGATAGTCTTCGACAGGATGGCTACACCTTC. J is TRBJ1-2 and V is TRBV11-2; possibly TRBD1 for D (6 bases). Germline V gene lookup returns CDR1 SGHAT and CDR2 FQNNGV. Trimming shortened V by 0 bases and J by 6 bases, and 14 bases separated the two germline ends. CDR3 length: 15 amino acids.

The CDR3 protein is CASSRQNIQYF. The DNA of the CDR3 is TGTGCCAGCAGCCGCCAAAACATTCAGTACTTC. The chain carries TRBV7-2 and TRBJ2-4; no reliable D call. V dropped 5 bases and J dropped 5 bases, with 4 bases sitting between them. Germline loops: CDR1 SGHTA, CDR2 FQGNSA. This CDR3 is built from 11 residues.

This clonotype was observed a few times. J is TRBJ2-1 and V is TRBV27; 12 bases line up with TRBD2. The DNA end lines up better with TRBJ2-7; the J call may be wrong. The CDR3 contains 18 residues. Per the germline V gene, CDR1 is MNHEY and CDR2 is SMNVEV (reference sequence). The CDR3 DNA reads TGTGCCAGCAGGGATTTAAAGGCTAGCGGGAGGGCCGGGTACGAGCAGTACTTC. This encodes CASRDLKASGRAGYEQYF.

This clonotype counts as medium-sized. This sequence joins TRBV5-1 and TRBJ2-7, with TRBD1 as a possible D gene (6 bases). V lost 6 bases and J 1 base, leaving 14 bases between the germline ends. The CDR3 runs 14 residues. Germline V lookup: CDR1 SGHRS, CDR2 YFSETQ. This CDR3 reads CASTPGTPSYEQYF. The CDR3 bases are TGCGCCAGCACCCCTGGGACACCGTCCTACGAGCAGTACTTC.

J is TRBJ2-3 and V is TRBV27; D is unresolved. This CDR3 region has 13 residues. V was clipped by 6 bases and J by 11 bases, with 18 bases between them. CDR1 is MNHEY, CDR2 SMNVEV, per germline (reference sequence). As DNA, the CDR3 is TGTGCCAGCAGCAGAAGGGTTAAAAACATGCAGTATTTT. This sequence encodes CASSRRVKNMQYF.

V gene TRBV7-2 combines with J gene TRBJ2-3, with D tentatively TRBD2 (6 bases). The closer fit of TRBJ2-7 to the DNA end suggests the J call may be wrong. Germline-derived CDR1 and CDR2 are SGHTA and FQGNSA. CDR3 length equals 16 residues. CDR3 nucleotides: TGTGCCAGCAGCGCAAGAGAGGGCGGGGACCAAGATACGCAGTACTTC. Its translation is CASSAREGGDQDTQYF.

Concerning this clonotype: The junction departs from the called germline gene at one end, perhaps through a read error. J is TRBJ2-2 and V is TRBV6-1, with D maybe TRBD2 (8 bases). The CDR3 consists of 16 residues. Germline assignment: CDR1 MNHNS and CDR2 SASEGT. The DNA of the CDR3 is TGTGCCAGCAGTGAGGGGACGAGCGGGAGCACAGGGGCGCTGTTTTTT. As protein: CASSEGTSGSTGALFF.

A word on this clonotype: Since no conserved phenylalanine or tryptophan closes the CDR3, a read error is the likely cause. The V and J genes are TRBV27 and TRBJ2-5; TRBD1 agrees at 7 bases. Gene TRBJ2-7 matches the end of the DNA better, so the J call may be wrong. Germline-derived CDR1 and CDR2 are MNHEY and SMNVEV (reference sequence). The CDR3 covers 14 residues. The CDR3 loop is CASSPRGQFYEQYS. The CDR3 region has the DNA TGTGCCAGCAGTCCACGGGGACAGTTCTACGAGCAGTACTCC.

To note about this clonotype: Since the CDR3 does not end with the conserved phenylalanine or tryptophan, this likely comes from a read error. It is unclear where the CDR3 begins or ends on the DNA, so no DNA is shown, and the CDR3 is as TCRdb lists it. V gene TRBV12-5 combines with J gene TRBJ2-3; TRBD2 is taken as the D call from the table, unchecked against the DNA. The germline CDR1 and CDR2 sequences are LGHNT and FRNRAP. With termini counted, the CDR3 has 8 amino acids. The CDR3 protein is CGDNVSLC.

The table lists this clonotype with a count of one. The chain combines TRBV10-1 with TRBJ2-5; D is perhaps TRBD2 (5 bases). The CDR3 runs to 13 residues. Germline V lookup: CDR1 WNHNN, CDR2 SYGVQD (reference sequence). Between the trimmed V and J ends, which lost 3 bases and 7 bases, there was a span of 12 bases. In DNA, the CDR3 is TGCGCCAGCAGTGAAGACCGGGCGGGGACCCAGTACTTC. It specifies CASSEDRAGTQYF.

The genes are TRBV4-3 and TRBJ2-4; no reliable D call. The J call may be wrong; the DNA end is better matched by TRBJ2-1. The CDR3 totals 12 residues. Germline V gives CDR1 LGHNA, CDR2 YSLEER. Here the CDR3 reads CASSRNRGEQFF. DNA of the CDR3: TGCGCCAGCAGCCGGAACAGAGGTGAGCAGTTCTTC.

The chain recombines TRBV11-3 with TRBJ1-1, with 7 positions matching TRBD1. V trimming: 5 bases; J trimming: 0 bases; junction bases outside the gene matches: 6. The CDR3 has 15 residues. Germline lookup yields CDR1 SGHNT and CDR2 YENEEA. Here the CDR3 DNA reads TGTGCCAGCAGCGCAGCCGGGACAGTGAACACTGAAGCTTTCTTT. Protein: CASSAAGTVNTEAFF.

The chain joins TRBV6-1 to TRBJ2-3; D may be TRBD2 (5 bases). The CDR3 covers 14 residues. Germline CDR1 reads MNHNS; CDR2 reads SASEGT. DNA for the CDR3: TGTGCGGGCAGTGGGGAGCGAAACAAAGAGACGCAGTATTTT. Protein sequence: CAGSGERNKETQYF.